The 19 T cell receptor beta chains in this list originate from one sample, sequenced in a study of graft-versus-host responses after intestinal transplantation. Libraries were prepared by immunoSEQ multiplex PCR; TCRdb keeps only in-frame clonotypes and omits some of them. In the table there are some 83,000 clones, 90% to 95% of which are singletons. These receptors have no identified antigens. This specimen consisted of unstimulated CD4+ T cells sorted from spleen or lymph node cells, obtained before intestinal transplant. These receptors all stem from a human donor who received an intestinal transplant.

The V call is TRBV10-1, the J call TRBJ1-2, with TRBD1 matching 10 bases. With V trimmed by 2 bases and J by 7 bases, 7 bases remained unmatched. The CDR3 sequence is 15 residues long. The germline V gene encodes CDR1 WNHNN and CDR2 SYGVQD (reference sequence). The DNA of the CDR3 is TGCGCCAGCAGTGAGCACGACAGGGGGCGCGGTGGCTACACCTTC. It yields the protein CASSEHDRGRGGYTF.

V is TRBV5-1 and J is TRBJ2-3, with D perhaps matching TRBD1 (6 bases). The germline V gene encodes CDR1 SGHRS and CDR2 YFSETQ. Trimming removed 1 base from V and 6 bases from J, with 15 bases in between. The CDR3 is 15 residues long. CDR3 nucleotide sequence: TGCGCCAGCAGCTTGCAGGGGACCCAGGGGGATACGCAGTATTTT. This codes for CASSLQGTQGDTQYF.

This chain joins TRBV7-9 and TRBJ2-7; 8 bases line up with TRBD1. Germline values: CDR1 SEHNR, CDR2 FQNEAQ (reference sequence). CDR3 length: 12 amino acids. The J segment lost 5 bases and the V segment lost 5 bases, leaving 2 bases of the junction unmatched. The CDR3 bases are TGTGCCAGCAGCCTGACAGGGGACGAGCAGTACTTC. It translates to CASSLTGDEQYF.

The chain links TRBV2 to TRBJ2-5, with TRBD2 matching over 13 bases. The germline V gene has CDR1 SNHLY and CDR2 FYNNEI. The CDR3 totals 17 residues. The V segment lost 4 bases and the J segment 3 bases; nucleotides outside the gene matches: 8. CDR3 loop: CASSAPGTSGDKETQYF. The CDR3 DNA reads TGTGCCAGCAGTGCCCCCGGGACTAGCGGGGATAAAGAGACCCAGTACTTC.

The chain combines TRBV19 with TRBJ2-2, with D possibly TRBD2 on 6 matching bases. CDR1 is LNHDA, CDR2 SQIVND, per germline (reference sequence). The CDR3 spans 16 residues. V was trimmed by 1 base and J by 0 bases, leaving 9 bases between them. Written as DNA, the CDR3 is TGTGCCAGTAGTATAGGCTGGGGGGCGAACACCGGGGAGCTGTTTTTT. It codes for CASSIGWGANTGELFF.

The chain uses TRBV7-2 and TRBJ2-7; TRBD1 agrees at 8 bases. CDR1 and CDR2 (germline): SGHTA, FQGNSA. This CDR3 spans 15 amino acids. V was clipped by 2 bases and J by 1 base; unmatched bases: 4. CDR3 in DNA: TGTGCCAGCAGCTTAATGGACAGGGATTCCTACGAGCAGTACTTC. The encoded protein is CASSLMDRDSYEQYF.

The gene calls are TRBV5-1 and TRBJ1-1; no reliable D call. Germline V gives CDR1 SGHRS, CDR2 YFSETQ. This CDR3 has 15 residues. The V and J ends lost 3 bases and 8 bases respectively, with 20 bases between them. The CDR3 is CASSSGEGTFGEAFF. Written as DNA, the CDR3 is TGCGCCAGCAGCTCCGGGGAGGGAACTTTCGGCGAAGCTTTCTTT. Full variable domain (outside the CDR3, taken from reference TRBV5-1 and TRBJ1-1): KAGVTQTPRYLIKTRGQQVTLSCSPISGHRSVSWYQQTPGQGLQFLFEYFSETQRNKGNFPGRFSGRQFSNSRSEMNVSTLELGDSALYLCASSSGEGTFGEAFFGQGTRLTVV.

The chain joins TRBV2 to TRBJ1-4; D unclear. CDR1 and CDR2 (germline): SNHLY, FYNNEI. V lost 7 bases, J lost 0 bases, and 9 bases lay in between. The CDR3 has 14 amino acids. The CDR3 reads CASTTPSTNEKLFF. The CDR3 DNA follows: TGTGCCAGCACTACTCCCTCAACTAATGAAAAACTGTTTTTT.

CDR3 nucleotides: TGCGCCAGCAGTAAGGCGGGATCCTCCTACAATGAGCAGTTCTTC. Protein sequence: CASSKAGSSYNEQFF. The chain uses TRBV4-3 and TRBJ2-1; D perhaps matches TRBD2 (6 bases). Trimming took off 6 bases at V and 0 bases at J, with 12 bases between the two ends. CDR1 and CDR2 from the germline V gene are LGHNA and YSLEER. The CDR3 totals 15 residues.

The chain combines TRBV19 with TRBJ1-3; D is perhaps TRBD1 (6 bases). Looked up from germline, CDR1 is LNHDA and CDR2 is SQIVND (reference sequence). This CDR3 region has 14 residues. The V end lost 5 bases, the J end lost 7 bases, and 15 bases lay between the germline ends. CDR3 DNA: TGTGCCAGTAGTCTACAGGGTAGGCAGAACACCATATATTTT. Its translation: CASSLQGRQNTIYF.

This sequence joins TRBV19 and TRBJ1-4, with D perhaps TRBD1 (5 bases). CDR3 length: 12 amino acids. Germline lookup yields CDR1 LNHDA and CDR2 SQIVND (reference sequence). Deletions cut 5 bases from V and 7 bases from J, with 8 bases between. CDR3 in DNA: TGTGCCAGTAGTTTAAGGGGTGAAAAACTGTTTTTT. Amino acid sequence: CASSLRGEKLFF. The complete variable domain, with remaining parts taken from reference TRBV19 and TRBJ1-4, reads DGGITQSPKYLFRKEGQNVTLSCEQNLNHDAMYWYRQDPGQGLRLIYYSQIVNDFQKGDIAEGYSVSREKKESFPLTVTSAQKNPTAFYLCASSLRGEKLFFGSGTQLSVL.

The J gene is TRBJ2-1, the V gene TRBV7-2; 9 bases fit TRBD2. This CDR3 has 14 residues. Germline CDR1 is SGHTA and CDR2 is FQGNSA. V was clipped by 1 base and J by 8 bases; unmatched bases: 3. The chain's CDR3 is CASSLGGGAYEQFF. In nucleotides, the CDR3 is TGTGCCAGCAGCTTAGGCGGGGGGGCCTATGAGCAGTTCTTC. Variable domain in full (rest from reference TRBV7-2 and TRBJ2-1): GAGVSQSPSNKVTEKGKDVELRCDPISGHTALYWYRQSLGQGLEFLIYFQGNSAPDKSGLPSDRFSAERTGGSVSTLTIQRTQQEDSAVYLCASSLGGGAYEQFFGPGTRLTVL.

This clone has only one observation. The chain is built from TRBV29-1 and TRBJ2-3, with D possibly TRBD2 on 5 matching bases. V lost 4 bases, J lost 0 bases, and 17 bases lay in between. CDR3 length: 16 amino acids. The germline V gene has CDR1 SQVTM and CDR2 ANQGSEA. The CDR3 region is CSVGGREGLSTDTQYF. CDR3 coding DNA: TGCAGCGTTGGCGGTCGGGAAGGCCTTAGCACAGATACGCAGTATTTT.

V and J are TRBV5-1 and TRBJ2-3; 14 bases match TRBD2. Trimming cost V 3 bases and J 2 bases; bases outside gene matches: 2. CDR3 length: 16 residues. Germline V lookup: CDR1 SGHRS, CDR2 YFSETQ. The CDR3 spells CASSSGLAGATDTQYF. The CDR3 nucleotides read TGCGCCAGCAGCTCGGGACTAGCGGGGGCCACAGATACGCAGTATTTT. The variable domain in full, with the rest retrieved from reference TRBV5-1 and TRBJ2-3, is KAGVTQTPRYLIKTRGQQVTLSCSPISGHRSVSWYQQTPGQGLQFLFEYFSETQRNKGNFPGRFSGRQFSNSRSEMNVSTLELGDSALYLCASSSGLAGATDTQYFGPGTRLTVL.

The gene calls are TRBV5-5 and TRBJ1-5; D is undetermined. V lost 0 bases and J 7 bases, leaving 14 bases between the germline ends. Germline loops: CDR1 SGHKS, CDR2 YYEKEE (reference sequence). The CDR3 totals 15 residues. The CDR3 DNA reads TGTGCCAGCAGCTTGGGGTTACTAGCTGGGCAGCCCCAGCATTTT. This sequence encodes CASSLGLLAGQPQHF. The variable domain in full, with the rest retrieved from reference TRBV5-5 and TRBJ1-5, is DAGVTQSPTHLIKTRGQQVTLRCSPISGHKSVSWYQQVLGQGPQFIFQYYEKEERGRGNFPDRFSARQFPNYSSELNVNALLLGDSALYLCASSLGLLAGQPQHFGDGTRLSIL.

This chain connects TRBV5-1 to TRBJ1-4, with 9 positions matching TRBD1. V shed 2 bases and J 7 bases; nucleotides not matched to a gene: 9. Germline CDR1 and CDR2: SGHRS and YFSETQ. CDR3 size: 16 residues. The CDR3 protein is CASSFNPGQGGEKLFF. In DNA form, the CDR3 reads TGCGCCAGCAGCTTTAACCCGGGACAGGGAGGTGAAAAACTGTTTTTT.

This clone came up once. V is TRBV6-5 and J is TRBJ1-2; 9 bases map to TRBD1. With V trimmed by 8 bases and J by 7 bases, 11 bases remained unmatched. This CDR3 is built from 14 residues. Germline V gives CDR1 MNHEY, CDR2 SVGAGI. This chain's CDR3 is CASDRQGVPLGYTF. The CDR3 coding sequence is TGTGCCAGCGACCGACAGGGGGTACCCCTTGGCTACACCTTC.

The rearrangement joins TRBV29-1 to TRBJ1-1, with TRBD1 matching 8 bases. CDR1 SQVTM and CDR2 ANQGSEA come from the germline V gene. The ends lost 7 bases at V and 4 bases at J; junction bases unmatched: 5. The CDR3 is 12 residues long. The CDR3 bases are TGCAGCGGGACAGGGAGGGTCACTGAAGCTTTCTTT. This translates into CSGTGRVTEAFF.

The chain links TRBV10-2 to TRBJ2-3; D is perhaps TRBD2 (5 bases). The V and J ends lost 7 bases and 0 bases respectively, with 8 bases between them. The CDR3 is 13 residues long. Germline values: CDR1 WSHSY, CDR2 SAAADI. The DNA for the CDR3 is TGCGCCAGCAAGGGAGCTAGCACAGATACGCAGTATTTT. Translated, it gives CASKGASTDTQYF.